The 20 T cell receptor beta chains below all came from one sample that was sequenced in a study of T cell repertoires in ileal Crohn's disease. This table comes from immunoSEQ multiplex PCR, and its TCRdb copy is limited to in-frame clones, with some not included. The table shows approximately 12,000 clones, with around three quarters occurring only once. The sequenced sample consisted of ileal tissue. These receptors all stem from an adult with Crohn's disease.

This rearrangement joins TRBV6-1 to TRBJ2-2; TRBD1 might be the D (6 bases). The V gene lost 10 bases and the J gene lost 0 bases, with 15 bases spanning the gap. The V gene's germline CDR1 is MNHNS and CDR2 SASEGT. This CDR3 comprises 15 residues. CDR3 protein: CAIQGIFSNTGELFF. CDR3 DNA: TGTGCCATACAGGGTATATTTTCGAACACCGGGGAGCTGTTTTTT.

CDR3 nucleotide sequence: TGCAGCGTCTCGGGGTCTGGAAACACCATATATTTT. Translating gives CSVSGSGNTIYF. The gene calls are TRBV29-1 and TRBJ1-3, with D hard to call. The CDR3 runs to 12 residues. Germline V gene data show CDR1 as SQVTM and CDR2 as ANQGSEA. Trimming removed 6 bases from V and 1 base from J, with 7 bases in between.

This rearrangement joins TRBV5-1 to TRBJ2-7; TRBD1 matches 10 bases. Germline values: CDR1 SGHRS, CDR2 YFSETQ. This CDR3 region has 13 residues. Germline trimming cut 3 bases from V and 4 bases from J; bases unmatched to any gene: 1. The DNA for the CDR3 is TGCGCCAGCAGCTGGACAGGGGGGTACGAGCAGTACTTC. It codes for CASSWTGGYEQYF.

The V gene is TRBV11-3, the J gene TRBJ1-1; 7 bases fit TRBD1. With V trimmed by 3 bases and J by 2 bases, 3 bases remained unmatched. This CDR3 is built from 14 residues. Germline V CDR1 and CDR2: SGHNT, YENEEA. CDR3 sequence: CASSFGTENTEAFF. In DNA form, the CDR3 reads TGTGCCAGCAGCTTCGGGACAGAAAACACTGAAGCTTTCTTT.

The chain joins TRBV27 to TRBJ2-1, with 7 nucleotides matching TRBD2. In germline, CDR1 is MNHEY, CDR2 SMNVEV (reference sequence). The CDR3 spans 15 residues. V dropped 5 bases and J dropped 5; count of bases not matched to a gene: 9. CDR3 sequence reads: CASSLPQRGHNEQFF. In DNA form, the CDR3 reads TGTGCCAGCAGTCTTCCCCAGCGGGGCCACAATGAGCAGTTCTTC.

J is TRBJ2-7 and V is TRBV18; D is unclear. V shed 6 bases and J shed 3 bases, with 15 bases lying between them. Germline V lookup: CDR1 KGHSH, CDR2 LQKENI. CDR3 length: 14 residues. CDR3 sequence reads: CASSPSRTNYEQYF. The CDR3 DNA reads as TGTGCCAGCTCCCCCTCGCGTACGAACTACGAGCAGTACTTC.

The rearrangement joins TRBV2 to TRBJ1-3, with 9 bases matching TRBD1. V gave up 5 bases and J gave up 1 base; unmatched junction bases: 9. The CDR3 consists of 17 residues. Per germline, CDR1 SNHLY and CDR2 FYNNEI. The CDR3 reads CASSFRQGGFSGNTIYF. CDR3 nucleotide sequence: TGTGCCAGCAGTTTCCGACAGGGGGGATTTTCTGGAAACACCATATATTTT.

This clone was detected a few times. This chain joins TRBV9 and TRBJ1-5, with D unresolved. V was shortened by 0 bases and J by 6 bases, with 7 bases between the two germline ends. This CDR3 is 13 amino acids long. CDR1 SGDLS and CDR2 YYNGEE come from the germline V gene. The CDR3 coding sequence is TGTGCCAGCAGCGTAGCTACGGGTCAGCCCCAGCATTTT. As protein: CASSVATGQPQHF.

The chain is built from TRBV2 and TRBJ2-3; 12 bases fit TRBD2. This CDR3 spans 16 amino acids. V shed 5 bases, J shed 1 base, and the junction held 4 bases outside the gene matches. Looked up from germline, CDR1 is SNHLY and CDR2 is FYNNEI. DNA of the CDR3: TGTGCCAGCAGTCGTTCTAGCGGGGGGGGCACAGATACGCAGTATTTT. As protein: CASSRSSGGGTDTQYF.

V gene TRBV6-5 combines with J gene TRBJ1-2; no clear D. The CDR3 spans 15 residues. CDR1 is MNHEY and CDR2 is SVGAGI in the germline V gene. V shed 0 bases and J shed 4 bases, with 12 bases lying between them. The CDR3 sequence: CASSYSSGVRYGYTF. CDR3 sequence (DNA): TGTGCCAGCAGTTACTCTAGCGGGGTTCGCTATGGCTACACCTTC.

This chain links TRBV4-1 with TRBJ2-7, with 8 positions matching TRBD2. CDR1 is MGHRA and CDR2 is YSYEKL in the germline V gene. The CDR3 consists of 16 residues. V gave up 2 bases and J gave up 0 bases; unmatched junction bases: 6. The CDR3 region has the DNA TGCGCCAGCAGCCAATTCCGGACTAGCAGCTCCTACGAGCAGTACTTC. This encodes CASSQFRTSSSYEQYF.

The genes are TRBV7-9 and TRBJ2-5; 8 bases match TRBD1. V lost 5 bases to trimming and J lost 4 bases; unmatched junction nucleotides: 3. Per the germline V gene, CDR1 is SEHNR and CDR2 is FQNEAQ (reference sequence). This CDR3 has 13 amino acids. The CDR3 nucleotides read TGTGCCAGCAGCCCAGGGGGCGGAGAGACCCAGTACTTC. It is translated as CASSPGGGETQYF.

This clone came up once. The genes are TRBV10-3 and TRBJ2-7, with TRBD2 matching 10 bases. The length of the CDR3 is 16 residues. CDR1 and CDR2 (germline): ENHRY, SYGVKD. V lost 4 bases to trimming and J lost 3 bases; unmatched junction nucleotides: 9. CDR3 sequence reads: CAISGSSSGRSYEQYF. CDR3 nucleotide sequence: TGTGCCATCAGTGGGTCATCTAGCGGGAGAAGCTACGAGCAGTACTTC.

The gene calls are TRBV6-1 and TRBJ1-3; D unresolved. V was cut by 2 bases and J by 0 bases, with 11 bases left in between. The germline gives CDR1 MNHNS, CDR2 SASEGT. This CDR3 has 16 amino acids. The CDR3 protein is CASSENTGSSGNTIYF. The CDR3 DNA reads as TGTGCCAGCAGTGAAAATACGGGATCCTCTGGAAACACCATATATTTT.

This clone turned up a few times. J is TRBJ1-4 and V is TRBV6-1; weak D call: TRBD1 (6 bases). Germline V gene sequence: CDR1 MNHNS, CDR2 SASEGT. The CDR3 runs 14 residues. V gave up 6 bases and J gave up 4 bases, with 12 bases separating them. The CDR3 DNA follows: TGTGCCAGCAGGCCGGGACAAATTAATGAAAAACTGTTTTTT. Translated, it gives CASRPGQINEKLFF.

V is TRBV6-5 and J is TRBJ2-3; tentatively, D is TRBD2 (6 bases). Germline V CDR1 and CDR2: MNHEY, SVGAGI. There are 12 residues in the CDR3. V was cut by 6 bases and J by 5 bases, with 9 bases left in between. The CDR3 coding sequence is TGTGCCAGCAGGTGGCGGGGAGATACGCAGTATTTT. It specifies CASRWRGDTQYF.

This clone has more than one count but fewer than ten. V and J are TRBV7-8 and TRBJ1-1; maybe TRBD1 (6 bases). V was cut by 3 bases and J by 2 bases, with 13 bases left in between. The germline gives CDR1 SGHVS, CDR2 FQNEAQ. The CDR3 runs 15 residues. The CDR3 DNA sequence: TGTGCCAGCAGCTTGGGGAGTGGGGGCAACACTGAAGCTTTCTTT. Its protein is CASSLGSGGNTEAFF.

The CDR3 protein is CASSYLGTGGNYGYTF. The CDR3 region has the DNA TGTGCCAGCAGTTACTTAGGGACAGGGGGTAACTATGGCTACACCTTC. The chain joins TRBV6-5 to TRBJ1-2, with TRBD1 matching 11 bases. This CDR3 contains 16 residues. CDR1 MNHEY and CDR2 SVGAGI come from the germline V gene. The V and J ends lost 1 base and 1 base, in that order; junction bases with no gene match: 2.

This clone came up a few times. This chain connects TRBV27 to TRBJ1-5, with 10 nucleotides matching TRBD1. V trimming: 0 bases; J trimming: 6 bases; junction bases outside the gene matches: 2. In germline, CDR1 is MNHEY, CDR2 SMNVEV (reference sequence). CDR3 length equals 15 residues. This CDR3 is CASSLSTGGGQPQHF. For the CDR3, the DNA is TGTGCCAGCAGTTTATCGACAGGGGGCGGTCAGCCCCAGCATTTT.

V gene TRBV30 combines with J gene TRBJ2-1, with 12 bases fitting TRBD2. The CDR3 is 17 amino acids. The germline V gene encodes CDR1 GTSNPN and CDR2 SVGIG (reference sequence). The junction had 15 bases not matched to a gene; V was cut back by 2 bases and J by 10 bases. Here the CDR3 reads CAWSPRGASGGAREQFF. The CDR3 coding sequence is TGTGCCTGGAGTCCCCGTGGTGCTAGCGGGGGGGCCCGGGAGCAGTTCTTC.